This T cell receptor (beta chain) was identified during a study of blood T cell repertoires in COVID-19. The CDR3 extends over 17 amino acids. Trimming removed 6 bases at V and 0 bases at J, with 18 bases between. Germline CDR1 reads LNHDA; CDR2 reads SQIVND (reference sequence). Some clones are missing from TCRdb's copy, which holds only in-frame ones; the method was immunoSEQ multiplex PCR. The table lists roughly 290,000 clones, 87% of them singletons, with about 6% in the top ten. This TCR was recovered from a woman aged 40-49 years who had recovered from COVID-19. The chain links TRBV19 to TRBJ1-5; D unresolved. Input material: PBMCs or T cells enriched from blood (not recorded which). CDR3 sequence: CASREKRTGSSNQPQHF. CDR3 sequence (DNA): TGTGCCAGTAGGGAAAAGCGGACCGGAAGTAGCAATCAGCCCCAGCATTTT.